This entry features one T cell receptor beta chain sequence. The sample comes from a study of blood T cell repertoires in COVID-19. Turning to the study itself: Whether acute or convalescent, the COVID-19 samples came from the United States, Italy and Spain. The cDNA or gDNA used as material had been derived from T cells, B-cell-depleted T cells, or PBMCs.

Original processing methods: Using reference gene primer amplification, nucleated cell counts were estimated. Clones were sequenced by immunoSEQ multiplex PCR, and TCRdb holds only the in-frame ones, with some missing. The V and J calls and clone size come from that table; D and trimming were worked out from the DNA. The repertoire consists of approximately 140,000 clones, with roughly 88% occurring once and the leading ten covering more than 9%. V was trimmed by 3 bases and J by 6 bases, leaving 11 bases between them. Germline V gene data show CDR1 as KGHSH and CDR2 as LQKENI. The CDR3 spans 13 residues.

The TCR sequence derives from a man aged 60 to 75 with active or convalescent COVID-19. Sequenced input: peripheral blood. The V call is TRBV18, the J call TRBJ1-1; D perhaps matches TRBD1 (6 bases). DNA for the CDR3: TGTGCCAGCTCACCCCTACAGGGCTCTGAAGCTTTCTTT. Translation: CASSPLQGSEAFF.